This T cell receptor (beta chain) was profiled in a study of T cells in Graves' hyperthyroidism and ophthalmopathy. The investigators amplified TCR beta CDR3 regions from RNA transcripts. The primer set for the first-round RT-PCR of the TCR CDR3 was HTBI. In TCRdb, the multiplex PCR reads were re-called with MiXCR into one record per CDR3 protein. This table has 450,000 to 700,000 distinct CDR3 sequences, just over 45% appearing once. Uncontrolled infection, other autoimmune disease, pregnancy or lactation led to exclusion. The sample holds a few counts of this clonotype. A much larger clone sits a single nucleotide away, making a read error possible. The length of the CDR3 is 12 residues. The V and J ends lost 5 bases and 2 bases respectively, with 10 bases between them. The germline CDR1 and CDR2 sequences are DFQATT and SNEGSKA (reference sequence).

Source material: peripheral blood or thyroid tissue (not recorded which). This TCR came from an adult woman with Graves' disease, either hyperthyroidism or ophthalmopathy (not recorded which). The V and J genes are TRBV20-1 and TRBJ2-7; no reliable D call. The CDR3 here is CSAPGGAYEQYF. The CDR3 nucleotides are TGCAGTGCTCCTGGCGGTGCCTACGAGCAGTACTTC.